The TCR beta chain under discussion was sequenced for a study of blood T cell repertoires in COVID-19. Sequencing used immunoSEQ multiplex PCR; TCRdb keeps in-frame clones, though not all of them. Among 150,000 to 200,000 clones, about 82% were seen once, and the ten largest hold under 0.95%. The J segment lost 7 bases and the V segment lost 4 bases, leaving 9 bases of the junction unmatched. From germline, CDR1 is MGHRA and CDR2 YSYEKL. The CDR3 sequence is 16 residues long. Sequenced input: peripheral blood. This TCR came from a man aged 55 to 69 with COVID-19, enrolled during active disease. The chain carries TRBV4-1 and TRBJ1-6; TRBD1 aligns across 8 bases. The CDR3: CASSRSRTGPNSPLHF. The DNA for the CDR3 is TGCGCCAGCAGCCGATCGAGGACAGGGCCGAATTCACCCCTCCACTTT.